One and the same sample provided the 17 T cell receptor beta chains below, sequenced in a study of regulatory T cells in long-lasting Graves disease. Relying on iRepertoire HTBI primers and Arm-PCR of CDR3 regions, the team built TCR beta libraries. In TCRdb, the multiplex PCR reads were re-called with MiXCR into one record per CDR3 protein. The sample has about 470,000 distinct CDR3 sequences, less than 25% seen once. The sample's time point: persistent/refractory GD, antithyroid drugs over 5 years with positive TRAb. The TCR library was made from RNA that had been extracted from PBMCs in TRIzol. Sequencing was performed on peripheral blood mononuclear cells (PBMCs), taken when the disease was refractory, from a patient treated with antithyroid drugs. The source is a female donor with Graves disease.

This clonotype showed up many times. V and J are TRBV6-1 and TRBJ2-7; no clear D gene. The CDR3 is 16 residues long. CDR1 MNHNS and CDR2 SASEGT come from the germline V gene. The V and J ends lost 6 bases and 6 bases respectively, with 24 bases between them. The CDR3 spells CASRPSTDEDTREQYF. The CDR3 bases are TGTGCCAGCAGACCCTCCACAGACGAAGACACACGCGAGCAGTACTTC.

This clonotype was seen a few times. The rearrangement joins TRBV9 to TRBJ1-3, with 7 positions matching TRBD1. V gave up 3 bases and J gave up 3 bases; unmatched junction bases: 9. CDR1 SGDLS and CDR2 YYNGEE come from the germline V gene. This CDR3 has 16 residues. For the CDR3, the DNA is TGTGCCAGCAGCGGCGGGAGGGGGCTAGGTGGAAACACCATATATTTT. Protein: CASSGGRGLGGNTIYF.

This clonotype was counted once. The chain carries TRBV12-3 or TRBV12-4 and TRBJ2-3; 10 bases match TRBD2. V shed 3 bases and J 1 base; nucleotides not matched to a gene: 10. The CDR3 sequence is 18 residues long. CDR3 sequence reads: CASSFQAGGPAGTDTQYF. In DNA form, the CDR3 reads TGTGCCAGCAGTTTTCAAGCGGGAGGGCCAGCAGGCACAGATACGCAGTATTTT.

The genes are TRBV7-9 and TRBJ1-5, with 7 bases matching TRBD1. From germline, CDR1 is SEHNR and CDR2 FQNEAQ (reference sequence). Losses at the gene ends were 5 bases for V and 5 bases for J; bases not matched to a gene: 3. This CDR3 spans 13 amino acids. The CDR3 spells CASSKDRDQPQHF. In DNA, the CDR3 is TGTGCCAGCAGCAAAGACAGGGATCAGCCCCAGCATTTT.

CDR3 sequence reads: CASRSGGVQGKLFF. Here the CDR3 DNA reads TGTGCCAGCAGGTCTGGAGGGGTCCAGGGAAAACTGTTTTTT. The chain has TRBV25-1 and TRBJ1-4; D might be TRBD1 (5 bases). The V gene's germline CDR1 is MGHDK and CDR2 SYGVNS. Trimming took off 6 bases at V and 10 bases at J, with 18 bases between the two ends. The length of the CDR3 is 14 residues.

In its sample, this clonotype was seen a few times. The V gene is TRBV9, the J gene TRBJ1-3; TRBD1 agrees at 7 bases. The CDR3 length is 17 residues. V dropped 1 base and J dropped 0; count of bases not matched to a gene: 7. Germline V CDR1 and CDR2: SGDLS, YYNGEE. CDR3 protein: CASSVYDRVTSGNTIYF. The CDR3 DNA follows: TGTGCCAGCAGCGTATACGACAGGGTGACCTCTGGAAACACCATATATTTT.

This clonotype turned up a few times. The DNA of the CDR3 is TGTGCCAGCAGTCGACTAGGGACAGGAGGGTTACAGAACACTGAAGCTTTCTTT. It encodes CASSRLGTGGLQNTEAFF. The rearrangement uses TRBV6-1 and TRBJ1-1; TRBD1 matches at 8 bases. CDR3 length: 18 amino acids. Trimming removed 5 bases from V and 1 base from J; junction bases left unmatched: 15. Germline CDR1 MNHNS, CDR2 SASEGT.

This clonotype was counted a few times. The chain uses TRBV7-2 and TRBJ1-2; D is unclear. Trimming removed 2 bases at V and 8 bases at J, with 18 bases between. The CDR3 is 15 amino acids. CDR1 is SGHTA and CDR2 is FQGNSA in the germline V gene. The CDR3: CASSLSVRFFSGYTF. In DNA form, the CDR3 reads TGTGCCAGCAGCTTATCAGTTCGCTTTTTCTCCGGCTACACCTTC.

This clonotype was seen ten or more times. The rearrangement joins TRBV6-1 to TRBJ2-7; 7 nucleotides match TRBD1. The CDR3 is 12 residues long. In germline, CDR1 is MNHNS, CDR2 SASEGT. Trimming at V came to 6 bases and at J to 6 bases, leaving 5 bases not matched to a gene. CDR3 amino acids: CASSKDRAEQYF. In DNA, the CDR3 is TGTGCCAGCAGCAAAGACAGGGCCGAGCAGTACTTC.

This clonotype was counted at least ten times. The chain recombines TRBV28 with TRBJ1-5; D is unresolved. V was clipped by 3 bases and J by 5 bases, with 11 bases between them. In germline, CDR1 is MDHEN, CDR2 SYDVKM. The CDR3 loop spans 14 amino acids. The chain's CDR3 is CASSFTQSYQPQHF. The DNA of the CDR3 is TGTGCCAGCAGTTTTACACAATCCTATCAGCCCCAGCATTTT.

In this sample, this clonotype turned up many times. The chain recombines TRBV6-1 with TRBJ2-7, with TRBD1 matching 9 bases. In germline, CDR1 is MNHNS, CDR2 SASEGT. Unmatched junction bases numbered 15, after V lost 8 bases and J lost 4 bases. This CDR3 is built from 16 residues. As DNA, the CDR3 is TGTGCCAGCCTTCACAACCCGGGACAGGGAAGTTACGAGCAGTACTTC. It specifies CASLHNPGQGSYEQYF.

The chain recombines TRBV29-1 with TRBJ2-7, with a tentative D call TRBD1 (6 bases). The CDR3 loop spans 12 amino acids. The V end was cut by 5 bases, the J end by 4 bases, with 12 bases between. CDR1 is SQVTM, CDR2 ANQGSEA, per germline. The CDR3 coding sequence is TGCAGCGTTTGGGAAGGGGGATACGAGCAGTACTTC. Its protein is CSVWEGGYEQYF.

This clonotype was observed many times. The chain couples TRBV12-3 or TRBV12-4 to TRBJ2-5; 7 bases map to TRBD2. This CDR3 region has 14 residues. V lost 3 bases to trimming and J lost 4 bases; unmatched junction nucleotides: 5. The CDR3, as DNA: TGTGCCAGCAGTTTGAGGCCGGGGGGAGAGACCCAGTACTTC. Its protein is CASSLRPGGETQYF.

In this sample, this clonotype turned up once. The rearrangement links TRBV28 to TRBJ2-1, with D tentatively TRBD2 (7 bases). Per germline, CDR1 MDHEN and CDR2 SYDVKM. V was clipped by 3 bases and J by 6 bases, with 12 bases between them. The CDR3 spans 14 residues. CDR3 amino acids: CASSFPGGGNEQFF. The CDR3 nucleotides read TGTGCCAGCAGTTTTCCGGGGGGCGGCAATGAGCAGTTCTTC.

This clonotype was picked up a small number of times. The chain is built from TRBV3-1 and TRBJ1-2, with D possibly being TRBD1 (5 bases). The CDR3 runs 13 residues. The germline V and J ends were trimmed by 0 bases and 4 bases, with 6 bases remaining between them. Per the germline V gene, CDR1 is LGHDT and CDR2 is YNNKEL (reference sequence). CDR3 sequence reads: CASSQEQVYGYTF. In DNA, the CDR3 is TGTGCCAGCAGCCAAGAACAGGTCTATGGCTACACCTTC.

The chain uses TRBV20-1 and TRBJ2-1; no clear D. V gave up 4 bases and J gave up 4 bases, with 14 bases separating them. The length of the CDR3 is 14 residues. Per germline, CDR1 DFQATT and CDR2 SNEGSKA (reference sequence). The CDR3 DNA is TGCAGTGCTACAAACGACCAGAGGTACAATGAGCAGTTCTTC. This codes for CSATNDQRYNEQFF.

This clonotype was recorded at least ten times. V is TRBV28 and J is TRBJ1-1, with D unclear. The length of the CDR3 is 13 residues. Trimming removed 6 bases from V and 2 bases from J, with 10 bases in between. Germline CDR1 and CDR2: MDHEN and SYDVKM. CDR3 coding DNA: TGTGCCAGCAGCTTAGTTGGTAACACTGAAGCTTTCTTT. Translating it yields CASSLVGNTEAFF.